This T cell receptor beta chain is from a study of T cell responses to AZD1222 COVID-19 vaccine. The CDR3 has 13 residues. Trimming stripped 4 bases from V and 1 base from J, with 8 bases between. Germline CDR1 SGHRS, CDR2 YFSETQ. Clones were sequenced by immunoSEQ multiplex PCR, and TCRdb holds only the in-frame ones, with some missing. The sample includes around 72,000 clones, over 75% seen only once; the top ten take less than 25%. This chain connects TRBV5-1 to TRBJ1-2; no clear D gene. The clonotype originates from an adult in good health. The sequences come from peripheral blood, collected on day 0 of AZD1222 vaccination. This chain's CDR3 is CASSRTVNYGYTF. The CDR3 bases are TGCGCCAGCAGCAGAACAGTTAACTATGGCTACACCTTC. Filled out from reference TRBV5-1 and TRBJ1-2, the complete variable domain reads KAGVTQTPRYLIKTRGQQVTLSCSPISGHRSVSWYQQTPGQGLQFLFEYFSETQRNKGNFPGRFSGRQFSNSRSEMNVSTLELGDSALYLCASSRTVNYGYTFGSGTRLTVV.